Given below is one T cell receptor (beta chain) in context. This sample was included in a study of shared clonotypes between healthy human individuals. Study in general: Each donor's CD4 naive and CD4 memory cells filled three plates apiece, CD8 naive two, and CD8 memory one.

The CDR3 sequence is 15 residues long. V was shortened by 6 bases and J by 0 bases, with 13 bases between the two germline ends. Germline V gene sequence: CDR1 SEHNR, CDR2 FQNEAQ (reference sequence). This table comes from immunoSEQ multiplex PCR, and its TCRdb copy is limited to in-frame clones, with some not included. The repertoire holds 2 million to 2.5 million clones, with just over 90% as singletons. The sample was naive CD4+ T cells from PBMCs. The subset was: CD45RA+ positively selected. The chain carries TRBV7-9 and TRBJ2-3; the D gene could be TRBD1 or TRBD2 (6 bases each). The receptor was isolated from a man aged 18 to 29 in good health. Some clones in this sample may be carry-over from other donors' samples. The CDR3 nucleotides are TGTGCCAGCAGTTACGGGGGCGAGAGCACAGATACGCAGTATTTT. It yields the protein CASSYGGESTDTQYF. Looking up the rest from reference TRBV7-9 and TRBJ2-3 gives the full variable domain: DTGVSQNPRHKITKRGQNVTFRCDPISEHNRLYWYRQTLGQGPEFLTYFQNEAQLEKSRLLSDRFSAERPKGSFSTLEIQRTEQGDSAMYLCASSYGGESTDTQYFGPGTRLTVL.